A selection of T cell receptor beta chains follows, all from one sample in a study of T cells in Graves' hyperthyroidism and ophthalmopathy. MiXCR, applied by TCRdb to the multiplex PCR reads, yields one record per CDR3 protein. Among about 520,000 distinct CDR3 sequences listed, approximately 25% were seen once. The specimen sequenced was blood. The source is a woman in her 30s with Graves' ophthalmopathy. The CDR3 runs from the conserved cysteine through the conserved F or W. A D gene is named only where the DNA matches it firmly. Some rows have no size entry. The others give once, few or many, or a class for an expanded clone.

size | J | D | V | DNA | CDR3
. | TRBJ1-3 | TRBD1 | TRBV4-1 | TGCGCCAGCAGCCAACCCTGGACAGGGGCTGGAAACACCATATATTTT | CASSQPWTGAGNTIYF
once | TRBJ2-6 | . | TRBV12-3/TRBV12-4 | TGTGCCCGCAGTGAGGACTCTGGGGCCAACGTCCTGACTTTC | CARSEDSGANVLTF
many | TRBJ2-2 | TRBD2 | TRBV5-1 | TGCGCCAGCAGAGGCGGGGGGCTAAACACCGGGGAGCTGTTTTTT | CASRGGGLNTGELFF
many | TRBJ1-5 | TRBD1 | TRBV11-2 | TGTGCCAGCAGCTTAGAACGGACAGGGGGACAGCCCCAGCATTTT | CASSLERTGGQPQHF
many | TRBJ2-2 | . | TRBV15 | TGTGCCACCAGCAGAGATCGTTTGAGGGGCGGGGAGCTGTTTTTT | CATSRDRLRGGELFF
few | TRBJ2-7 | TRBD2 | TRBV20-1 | TGCAGTGCTAGACAAACCGGGACTAGGGGTTTAGTAGGCGAGCAGTACTTC | CSARQTGTRGLVGEQYF
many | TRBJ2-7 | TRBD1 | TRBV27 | TGTGCCAGCAGTCAAAGGGACAGGGGTAATAGCGAGCAGTACTTC | CASSQRDRGNSEQYF
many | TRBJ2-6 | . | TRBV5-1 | TGCGCCAGCAGCTTTGACGCGGGGTCTGGGGCCAACGTCCTGACTTTC | CASSFDAGSGANVLTF
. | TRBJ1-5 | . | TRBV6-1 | TGTGCCAGCGCGCCCAGCTGGGATCAGCCCCAGCATTTT | CASAPSWDQPQHF
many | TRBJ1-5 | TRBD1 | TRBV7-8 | TGTGCCAGCAGCCCACAACCGCGGGGGACAGTACGAGATCAGCCCCAGCATTTT | CASSPQPRGTVRDQPQHF
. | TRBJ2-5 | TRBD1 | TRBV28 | TGTGCCAGCAGTCACGGGGGGACAGGGTACGAGACCCAGTACTTC | CASSHGGTGYETQYF
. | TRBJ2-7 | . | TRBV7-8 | TGTGCCAGCAGCACCTCAACCGGGACGAACTACGAGCAGTACTTC | CASSTSTGTNYEQYF
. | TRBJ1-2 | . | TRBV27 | TGTGCCAGCAGTGCGACAGTGTTGTTTAGTGGCTACACCTTC | CASSATVLFSGYTF
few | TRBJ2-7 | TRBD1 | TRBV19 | TGTGCCAGTAGTATAGCGACAGGGATCGACTACGAGCAGTACTTC | CASSIATGIDYEQYF
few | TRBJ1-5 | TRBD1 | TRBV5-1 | TGCGCCAGCAGCTTCGGGACAGGGGTTCAGCCCCAGCATTTT | CASSFGTGVQPQHF
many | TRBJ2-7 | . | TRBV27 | TGTGCCAGCAGTTTACAGGGATTCGTCTCCTACGAGCAGTACTTC | CASSLQGFVSYEQYF
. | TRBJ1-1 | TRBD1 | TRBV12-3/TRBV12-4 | TGTGCCAGCAGCTTAGAGGCAGGGGGTGCGAACACTGAAGCTTTCTTT | CASSLEAGGANTEAFF
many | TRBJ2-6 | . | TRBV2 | TGTGCCAGCAGTGAATCCAAAGGAAACCAGAGGGAACCTGGGGCCAACGTCCTGACTTTC | CASSESKGNQREPGANVLTF
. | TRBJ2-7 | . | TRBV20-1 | TGCAGTGCCCTAGATGGAGATAGGGCCTACGAGCAGTACTTC | CSALDGDRAYEQYF
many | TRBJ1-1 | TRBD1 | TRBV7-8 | TGTGCCAGCAGCTTAGGAGAGACAGGGGTGAACACTGAAGCTTTCTTT | CASSLGETGVNTEAFF
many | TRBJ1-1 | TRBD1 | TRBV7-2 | TGTGCCAGCAGCGTGACAGGGCCTATGAACACTGAAGCTTTCTTT | CASSVTGPMNTEAFF
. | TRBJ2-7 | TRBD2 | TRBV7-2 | TGTGCCGGCCGAATGGCGGGGGAAAAAAACGAGCAGTACTTC | CAGRMAGEKNEQYF
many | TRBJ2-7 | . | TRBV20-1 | TGCAGTGCTAGAGATCGTAGACGGGGCTCCTACGAGCAGTACTTC | CSARDRRRGSYEQYF
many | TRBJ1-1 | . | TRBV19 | TGTGCCAGCACGGACTGGAACACTGAAGCTTTCTTT | CASTDWNTEAFF
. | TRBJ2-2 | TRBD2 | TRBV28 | TGTGCCAGCAGTTTATGGAGACTAGCGGGACCCGGGGAGCTGTTTTTT | CASSLWRLAGPGELFF
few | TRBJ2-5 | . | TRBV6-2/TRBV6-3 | TGTGCCAGCAGCAATCCAGGGACCCAGTACTTC | CASSNPGTQYF
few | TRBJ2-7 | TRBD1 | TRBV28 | TGTGCCAGCAGCACCGACAGGGATCGCTACGAGCAGTACTTC | CASSTDRDRYEQYF
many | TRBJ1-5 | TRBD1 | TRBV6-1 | TGTGCCAGCAGTGCCGACAGGGATAGCAATCAGCCCCAGCATTTT | CASSADRDSNQPQHF
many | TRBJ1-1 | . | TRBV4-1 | TGCGCCAGCAGCCAAGGGACGGTACAGGGAGGGGGGAACACTGAAGCTTTCTTT | CASSQGTVQGGGNTEAFF
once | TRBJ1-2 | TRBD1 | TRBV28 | TGTGCCAGCAGGCAGACAGGGATACAGGGCTACACCTTC | CASRQTGIQGYTF
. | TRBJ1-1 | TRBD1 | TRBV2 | TGTGCCAGCAGCCTGACAGGGAGGGGGCCAAACGGGAACACTGAAGCTTTCTTT | CASSLTGRGPNGNTEAFF
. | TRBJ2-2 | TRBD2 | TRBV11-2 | TGTGCCAGCAGCCCCTCTCCGACAGCGGGGGGGCGGGAGCTGTTTTTT | CASSPSPTAGGRELFF
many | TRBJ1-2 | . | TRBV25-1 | TGTGCCAGCAGTGAAGGTGGGGCAGGGACCCGTGGCTACACCTTC | CASSEGGAGTRGYTF
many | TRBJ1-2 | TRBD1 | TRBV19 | TGTGCCAGCCGTCACCGGGACAGGGAGGGCTACACCTTC | CASRHRDREGYTF
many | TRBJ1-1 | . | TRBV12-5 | TGTGCTAGTGGTTTGGGGGGGGGAGAAGCTTTCTTT | CASGLGGGEAFF
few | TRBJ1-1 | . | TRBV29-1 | TGCAGCCTAGGGTTGGGACATTTGAACACTGAAGCTTTCTTT | CSLGLGHLNTEAFF
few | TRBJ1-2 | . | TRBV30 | TGTGCCTGGAGTGTACTGAGACAGGGCTACACCTTC | CAWSVLRQGYTF
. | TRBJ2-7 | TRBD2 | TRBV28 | TGTGCCAGCAAATTAATAGCGGGAGGGTACGAGCAGTACTTC | CASKLIAGGYEQYF
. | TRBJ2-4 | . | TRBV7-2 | TGTGCCAGCAGCCCACCTCCGGGGGTACACATTCAGTACTTC | CASSPPPGVHIQYF
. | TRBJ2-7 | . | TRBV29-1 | TGCAGCGTCTCAGCCCGTCCAGACACCTCCTACGAGCAGTACTTC | CSVSARPDTSYEQYF